This entry is about one T cell receptor (beta chain). The data were obtained in a study of cytomegalovirus exposure and HLA in healthy donors. Trimming removed 0 bases at V and 3 bases at J, with 11 bases between. The length of the CDR3 is 15 residues. Per the germline V gene, CDR1 is MNHEY and CDR2 is SMNVEV (reference sequence). Researchers ran the PCR with 60 Vbeta and 13 Jbeta primers. Method: immunoSEQ multiplex PCR; TCRdb's copy keeps in-frame clones and lacks some. The sample carries around 91,000 clones, around 80% recorded once. This clonotype was sampled from a male donor in good health and CMV-seropositive. Sequencing was performed on PBMCs. The chain recombines TRBV27 with TRBJ1-2, with D perhaps TRBD1 (5 bases). The DNA for the CDR3 is TGTGCCAGCAGTTTATCGTCGTGGGGGGACTATGGCTACACCTTC. Translation: CASSLSSWGDYGYTF.